This T cell receptor beta chain derives from a study of cytomegalovirus exposure and HLA in healthy donors (dated by TCRdb to about 2017). Background for the entire study: According to a later analysis, one platform produced both the roughly 130 validation repertoires and the 720 or so repertoires of the first cohort. Along with the roughly 670-subject first cohort, a separate validation cohort of roughly 110 different subjects was used. The study aimed to test whether signatures of past pathogen exposure could be identified by cataloging public T cell receptors. To predict cytomegalovirus infection status, the study combined high-throughput TCR immunosequencing, statistical association of individual TCRs with disease status, and machine learning. The full study reports these points: According to the authors, the approach could potentially be generalized to other disease states and immunological phenotypes. The validation cohort had no HLA typing available for a later analysis, so co-occurrence within that cohort was assessed over all 130 or so repertoires. Three of the identified cytomegalovirus-associated TCR beta chains were confirmed in vitro to be specific for cytomegalovirus antigens. Most TCR sequences were seen in very few donors, while some public TCRs were found in many individuals. A total of roughly 160 TCR beta chains were listed by the study as associated with cytomegalovirus. The classifier was reported to diagnose cytomegalovirus status with high specificity and sensitivity in both the original cohort and the validation cohort. Subsequent analysis determined that TCRs grouped into clusters in the first cohort also showed a tendency toward co-occurrence across the 120 or so validation repertoires, and 94% of cluster scores exceeded 0.

The donors were included in the validation cohort of 130 or so subjects, a group kept apart from the roughly 700-subject first cohort. V and J lose 0 bases and 7 bases, and a span of 15 bases separates them. From its cysteine to its phenylalanine, the CDR3 spans 15 amino acids. Kept here is only the CDR3 DNA, which spans 45 bases and is read in frame from base 1. Based on the germline V gene, the CDR1 and CDR2 sequences are MNHEY and SVGAGI. To note about this clone: Its specific antigen is unknown. Base-call qualities are not available, and no considerably larger clone is one nucleotide away.

The library was prepared using the immunoSEQ multiplex PCR assay. The original pipeline was this. A statistical classification framework was built for diagnosing cytomegalovirus status from the catalog of TCR beta chain sequences. The table was pulled from immuneACCESS by TCRdb, which kept in-frame rearrangements only. Such tables lose some clones; where checked, under half of the loss comes from unresolved V genes, and the rest has no known cause. The DNA was the basis for D and trimming; V, J and clone size are from that table. Here the sample has around 150,000 clones; around 92% occur a single time. Jointly, the top ten make up under 13% of the sample.

The sequenced material came from PBMCs. The receptor was isolated from a woman aged 18-29 years in good health and CMV-seropositive. Recombination connected TRBV6-5 to TRBJ1-2; there is no confident call for the D gene. The CDR3 loop reads CASSYSPRGRSGYTF. The DNA sequence is TGTGCCAGCAGTTACTCCCCTCGTGGGAGGAGTGGCTACACCTTC.